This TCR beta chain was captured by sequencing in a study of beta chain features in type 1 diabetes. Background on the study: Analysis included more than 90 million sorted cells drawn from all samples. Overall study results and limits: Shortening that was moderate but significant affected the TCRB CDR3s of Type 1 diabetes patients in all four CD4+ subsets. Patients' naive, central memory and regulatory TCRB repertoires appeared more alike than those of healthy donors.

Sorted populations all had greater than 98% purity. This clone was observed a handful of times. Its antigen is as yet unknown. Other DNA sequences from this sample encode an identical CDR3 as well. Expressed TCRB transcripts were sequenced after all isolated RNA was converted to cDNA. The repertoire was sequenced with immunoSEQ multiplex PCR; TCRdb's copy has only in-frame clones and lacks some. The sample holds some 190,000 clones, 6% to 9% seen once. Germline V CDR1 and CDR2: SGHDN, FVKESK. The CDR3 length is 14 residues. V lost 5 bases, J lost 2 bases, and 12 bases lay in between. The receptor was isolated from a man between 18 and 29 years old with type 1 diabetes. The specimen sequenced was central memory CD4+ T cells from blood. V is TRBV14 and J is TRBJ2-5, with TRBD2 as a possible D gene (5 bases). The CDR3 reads CASSLRAGQETQYF. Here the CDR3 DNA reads TGTGCCAGCAGCTTGAGGGCAGGACAAGAGACCCAGTACTTC.